These 16 T cell receptor beta chains were all obtained from the same sample, sequenced in a study of blood T cell repertoires in COVID-19 (dated by TCRdb to the early 2020s). Receptor libraries were prepared by the immunoSEQ multiplex PCR assay. TCRdb provides this immuneACCESS table in a form limited to in-frame rearrangements. Some clones are lacking; in checked studies, under half of them reflect an unresolved V gene, and why the rest are absent is not known. For this sample the table gives some 250,000 clones, of which about 90% were detected only once. 1.2% of the sample is in the top ten clones. The sequenced material came from PBMCs or T cells enriched from blood (not recorded which). Receptors were obtained from a human donor in a cohort exposed to, infected with or recovered from COVID-19 (not recorded which). The donor label of this sample is uncertain.

V usage is TRBV19 and J usage is TRBJ1-6, with D hard to call. Trimming shortened V by 5 bases and J by 7 bases, and 6 bases separated the two germline ends. Germline assignment: CDR1 LNHDA and CDR2 SQIVND (reference sequence). CDR3 length: 12 amino acids. The CDR3 sequence: CASSGLNSPLHF. CDR3 DNA: TGTGCCAGTAGTGGCTTGAATTCACCCCTCCACTTT.

The chain recombines TRBV30 with TRBJ1-1, with D possibly being TRBD1 (6 bases). The ends were cut back, 2 bases at V and 6 bases at J, with 10 bases in the middle. CDR1 GTSNPN and CDR2 SVGIG come from the germline V gene (reference sequence). CDR3 length: 12 amino acids. For the CDR3, the DNA is TGTGCCTGGAGTTCTGGGGGCTCTGAAGCTTTCTTT. Its protein is CAWSSGGSEAFF.

J is TRBJ1-1 and V is TRBV29-1; a possible D gene is TRBD1 (5 bases). CDR1 SQVTM and CDR2 ANQGSEA come from the germline V gene. The CDR3 consists of 14 residues. The V and J ends lost 8 bases and 5 bases respectively, with 21 bases between them. CDR3 region: CSYLKGRSGTEAFF. The CDR3 nucleotides are TGCAGCTATCTCAAAGGGAGGTCAGGGACTGAAGCTTTCTTT. Full variable domain (rest looked up from reference TRBV29-1 and TRBJ1-1): SAVISQKPSRDICQRGTSLTIQCQVDSQVTMMFWYRQQPGQSLTLIATANQGSEATYESGFVIDKFPISRPNLTFSTLTVSNMSPEDSSIYLCSYLKGRSGTEAFFGQGTRLTVV.

The chain has TRBV29-1 and TRBJ2-3; TRBD2 is a possible D gene (6 bases). The CDR3 is 14 amino acids. Trimming cost V 4 bases and J 1 base, with 12 bases left between them. Per germline, CDR1 SQVTM and CDR2 ANQGSEA. CDR3 sequence (DNA): TGCAGCGTTGGTCCCGGCGGGGGCACAGATACGCAGTATTTT. It translates to CSVGPGGGTDTQYF.

The chain uses TRBV7-3 and TRBJ2-1; 14 positions agree with TRBD2. Unmatched junction bases numbered 4, after V lost 4 bases and J lost 2 bases. The V gene's germline CDR1 is SGHTA and CDR2 FQGTGA. CDR3 length equals 17 residues. CDR3 bases: TGTGCCAGCAGCTCCGGGACTAGCGGGGGCCCCTACAATGAGCAGTTCTTC. Protein product: CASSSGTSGGPYNEQFF.

The chain links TRBV14 to TRBJ2-2; D is perhaps TRBD2 (6 bases). V was pared by 5 bases and J by 4 bases, with 17 bases between. The germline V gene has CDR1 SGHDN and CDR2 FVKESK. The CDR3 runs 16 residues. CDR3 amino acids: CASSERSGHGTGELFF. In nucleotides, the CDR3 is TGTGCCAGCAGCGAAAGGAGCGGGCACGGCACCGGGGAGCTGTTTTTT.

The genes are TRBV7-9 and TRBJ2-7, with TRBD2 identical over 16 bases. CDR3 size: 18 residues. Germline V gene data show CDR1 as SEHNR and CDR2 as FQNEAQ (reference sequence). V shed 5 bases and J 5 bases; nucleotides not matched to a gene: 12. The CDR3 spells CASSIGTSGGGPRDEQYF. The CDR3 region has the DNA TGTGCCAGCAGCATCGGGACTAGCGGGGGGGGACCTCGCGACGAGCAGTACTTC.

The chain links TRBV2 to TRBJ2-7; 8 positions match TRBD2. Germline V gives CDR1 SNHLY, CDR2 FYNNEI. V lost 8 bases, J lost 6 bases, and 15 bases stayed unmatched. This CDR3 is built from 15 residues. CDR3 region: CASGLSGVVLGEQYF. In DNA form, the CDR3 reads TGTGCCAGCGGCCTTAGCGGGGTCGTCCTGGGCGAGCAGTACTTC.

V usage is TRBV3-1 (or the pseudogene TRBV3-2) and J usage is TRBJ1-2, with TRBD1 as a possible D gene (5 bases). V gave up 1 base and J gave up 2 bases, with 11 bases separating them. Germline V gene sequence: CDR1 LGHDT, CDR2 YNNKEL (reference sequence). There are 15 residues in the CDR3. DNA of the CDR3: TGTGCCAGCAGCCAAGGTACCGACAGAAACTATGGCTACACCTTC. This sequence encodes CASSQGTDRNYGYTF.

The rearrangement joins TRBV6-2 or TRBV6-3 to TRBJ2-3, with TRBD1 matching over 10 bases. The length of the CDR3 is 15 residues. V gave up 5 bases and J gave up 5 bases; unmatched junction bases: 7. Germline V lookup: CDR1 MNHEY, CDR2 SVGEGT. The CDR3 DNA is TGTGCCAGCAGTGCTCCGGGACAGGGGATAGATACGCAGTATTTT. Amino acids: CASSAPGQGIDTQYF.

This clone was counted a single time. The chain recombines TRBV27 with TRBJ2-1; D is possibly TRBD1 (6 bases). The CDR3 extends over 16 amino acids. Germline V CDR1 and CDR2: MNHEY, SMNVEV (reference sequence). The ends were cut back, 1 base at V and 5 bases at J, with 15 bases in the middle. The CDR3 bases are TGTGCCAGCAGTTTATTGGGGACAAGGACTGACAATGAGCAGTTCTTC. It yields the protein CASSLLGTRTDNEQFF.

The CDR3 coding sequence is TGTGCCAGCAGCTCGGGACACATCGAGCAGTACTTC. It is translated as CASSSGHIEQYF. The chain recombines TRBV5-6 with TRBJ2-7, with D perhaps matching TRBD1 (6 bases). The V end lost 3 bases, the J end lost 6 bases, and 10 bases lay between the germline ends. The CDR3 is 12 amino acids. Germline V gene sequence: CDR1 SGHDT, CDR2 YYEEEE.

This sequence joins TRBV29-1 and TRBJ1-1, with D tentatively TRBD1 (6 bases). The V end was cut by 7 bases, the J end by 1 base, with 13 bases between. The CDR3 has 13 amino acids. Germline loops: CDR1 SQVTM, CDR2 ANQGSEA. CDR3 in amino acids: CSALQGTNTEAFF. DNA for the CDR3: TGCAGCGCCCTCCAGGGGACGAACACTGAAGCTTTCTTT.

This sequence joins TRBV7-6 and TRBJ1-3; a weak D match, TRBD1 (6 bases). The germline gives CDR1 SGHVS, CDR2 FNYEAQ. V was cut by 6 bases and J by 0 bases, with 12 bases left in between. This CDR3 has 15 residues. The CDR3 bases are TGTGCCAGCAGTGAGACAGGTCTCTCTGGAAACACCATATATTTT. Encoded protein: CASSETGLSGNTIYF.

J is TRBJ2-5 and V is TRBV19; TRBD2 agrees at 10 bases. The ends lost 3 bases at V and 5 bases at J; junction bases unmatched: 3. Germline lookup yields CDR1 LNHDA and CDR2 SQIVND (reference sequence). This CDR3 region has 14 residues. CDR3 DNA: TGTGCCAGTAGTATCAGCGGGGGGGCCGAGACCCAGTACTTC. Translated, it gives CASSISGGAETQYF.

V and J are TRBV4-2 and TRBJ2-3, with 16 bases identical to TRBD2. The trim removed 0 bases at V and 2 bases at J, leaving 14 bases unmatched. The CDR3 loop spans 22 amino acids. CDR1 LGHNA and CDR2 YNFKEQ come from the germline V gene. The CDR3 spells CASSQDVGGTSGGAGPTDTQYF. DNA for the CDR3: TGTGCCAGCAGCCAAGATGTAGGCGGGACTAGCGGGGGGGCGGGCCCCACAGATACGCAGTATTTT.